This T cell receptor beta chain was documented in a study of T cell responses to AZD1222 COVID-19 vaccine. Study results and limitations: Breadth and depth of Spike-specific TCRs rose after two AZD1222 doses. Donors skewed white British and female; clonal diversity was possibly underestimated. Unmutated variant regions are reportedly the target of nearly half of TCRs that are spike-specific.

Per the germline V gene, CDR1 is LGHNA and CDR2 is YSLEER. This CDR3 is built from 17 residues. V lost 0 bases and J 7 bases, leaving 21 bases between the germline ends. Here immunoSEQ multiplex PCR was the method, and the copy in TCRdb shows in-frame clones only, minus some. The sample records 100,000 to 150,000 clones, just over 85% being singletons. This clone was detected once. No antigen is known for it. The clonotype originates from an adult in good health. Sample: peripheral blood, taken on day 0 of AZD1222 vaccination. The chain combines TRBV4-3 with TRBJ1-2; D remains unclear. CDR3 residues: CASSQEQLTLKWRGYTF. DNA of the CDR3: TGCGCCAGCAGCCAAGAGCAATTGACGCTAAAATGGCGTGGCTACACCTTC.